This T cell receptor beta chain is from a study of cytomegalovirus exposure and HLA in healthy donors. PCR amplification relied on 60 Vbeta primers (plus 13 Jbeta primers). Data came from immunoSEQ multiplex PCR; TCRdb stores just in-frame clones and leaves some out. Found here are 150,000 to 200,000 clones, around two thirds of them singletons; the top ten hold around 9.3%. The CDR3 runs to 14 residues. V gave up 0 bases and J gave up 5 bases, with 10 bases separating them. Germline CDR1 and CDR2: MNHEY and SVGAGI. This sequence joins TRBV6-5 and TRBJ1-1, with a weak D call TRBD1 (5 bases). This TCR was sampled from a man in his thirties or forties in good health and CMV-seropositive. What was sequenced was PBMCs. The CDR3 nucleotides read TGTGCCAGCAGTTACTCTACGGGGACTACTGAAGCTTTCTTT. Translated: CASSYSTGTTEAFF.